This record covers a single TCR beta chain. These data originate in a study of blood T cell repertoires in COVID-19. Libraries were prepared by immunoSEQ multiplex PCR; TCRdb keeps only in-frame clonotypes and omits some of them. Among about 290,000 clones listed, around four fifths were seen once. CDR1 and CDR2 (germline): KGHSH, LQKENI. The ends were cut back, 3 bases at V and 4 bases at J, with 12 bases in the middle. The CDR3 runs 14 residues. The receptor comes from a woman between 50 and 59 years old with active or convalescent COVID-19. Material for sequencing was peripheral blood. The V and J genes are TRBV18 and TRBJ1-1; D perhaps matches TRBD1 (5 bases). The DNA of the CDR3 is TGTGCCAGCTCACCGTTCGGGGGGGGCACTGAAGCTTTCTTT. Protein: CASSPFGGGTEAFF. The whole variable domain, remainder taken from reference TRBV18 and TRBJ1-1, is NAGVMQNPRHLVRRRGQEARLRCSPMKGHSHVYWYRQLPEEGLKFMVYLQKENIIDESGMPKERFSAEFPKEGPSILRIQQVVRGDSAAYFCASSPFGGGTEAFFGQGTRLTVV.